A selection of T cell receptor beta chains follows, all from one sample in a study of a mutant IDH1 vaccine in newly diagnosed glioma. Some clones are missing from TCRdb's copy, which holds only in-frame ones; the method was immunoSEQ multiplex PCR. The sample includes about 98,000 clones, roughly 90% of them seen just once. This specimen consisted of PBMCs, obtained from a glioma patient treated with radiotherapy, temozolomide or both. The receptors shown here come from a woman in her fifties or sixties with glioma. Both conserved end residues are part of each CDR3. The D gene is left open where the match is weak. Expanded clones get a size class; other rows say once, few or many, or leave the size out.

size,J,V,D,CDR3,DNA
.,TRBJ2-5,TRBV27,TRBD1,CATRRTGDQETQYF,TGTGCCACCCGCCGGACAGGGGACCAAGAGACCCAGTACTTC
.,TRBJ2-5,TRBV4-2,.,CASSQDRGETQYF,TGTGCCAGCAGCCAAGATAGAGGAGAGACCCAGTACTTC
.,TRBJ2-3,TRBV29-1,.,CSVEVQGTDTQYF,TGCAGCGTTGAGGTACAGGGAACAGATACGCAGTATTTT
.,TRBJ2-3,TRBV30,.,CAWSVLGDTQYF,TGTGCCTGGAGTGTATTGGGAGATACGCAGTATTTT
.,TRBJ2-1,TRBV4-1,TRBD2,CASSQQSSGNYNEQFF,TGCGCCAGCAGCCAACAATCTAGCGGGAATTACAATGAGCAGTTCTTC
.,TRBJ2-1,TRBV7-9,TRBD2,CASSRPGGGYNEQFF,TGTGCCAGCAGCCGCCCGGGAGGGGGCTACAATGAGCAGTTCTTC
.,TRBJ2-5,TRBV7-2,.,CASSQSRGGQETQYF,TGTGCCAGCAGCCAGAGCCGGGGCGGACAAGAGACCCAGTACTTC
once,TRBJ1-1,TRBV28,.,CASRDSARNTEAFF,TGTGCCTCAAGAGACAGCGCCAGAAACACTGAAGCTTTCTTT
.,TRBJ1-1,TRBV18,.,CASSLILQGEGAEAFF,TGTGCCAGCTCACTAATCCTCCAAGGGGAAGGGGCTGAAGCTTTCTTT
.,TRBJ2-5,TRBV5-1,.,CASSLDPARVRETQYF,TGCGCCAGCAGCTTGGACCCGGCGAGGGTCAGAGAGACCCAGTACTTC
once,TRBJ2-3,TRBV2,.,CASRNSVSTDTQYF,TGTGCCAGCAGGAACAGCGTTAGCACAGATACGCAGTATTTT
.,TRBJ2-3,TRBV2,.,CASNPLSGTDTQYF,TGTGCCAGCAATCCCCTTAGCGGCACAGATACGCAGTATTTT
.,TRBJ1-1,TRBV30,.,CAWRRMDTEAFF,TGTGCCTGGAGGAGGATGGACACTGAAGCTTTCTTT
.,TRBJ2-1,TRBV9,TRBD1,CASSTGQGAEQFF,TGTGCCAGCAGCACGGGACAGGGTGCTGAGCAGTTCTTC
.,TRBJ2-1,TRBV11-3,TRBD1,CASRGTGGNEQFF,TGTGCCAGCAGAGGTACAGGGGGCAATGAGCAGTTCTTC
.,TRBJ2-1,TRBV18,.,CASSPRDGEQFF,TGTGCCAGCTCACCACGGGACGGAGAGCAGTTCTTC
.,TRBJ2-1,TRBV12-5,TRBD2,CASGLVGTSEHNEQFF,TGTGCTAGTGGTTTGGTCGGGACTAGCGAACACAATGAGCAGTTCTTC
.,TRBJ1-1,TRBV9,.,CASSLSGLNTEAFF,TGTGCCAGCAGCCTATCCGGACTGAACACTGAAGCTTTCTTT
.,TRBJ2-1,TRBV5-1,.,CASSFEGQDNEQFF,TGCGCCAGCAGCTTTGAAGGGCAGGACAATGAGCAGTTCTTC
few,TRBJ1-6,TRBV4-2,.,CASSPGAGAYNSPLHF,TGTGCCAGCAGCCCCGGGGCAGGGGCCTATAATTCACCCCTCCACTTT
.,TRBJ2-7,TRBV4-2,TRBD2,CASSQVRGGSYEQYF,TGTGCCAGCAGCCAAGTGCGCGGGGGGTCCTACGAGCAGTACTTC
.,TRBJ1-6,TRBV6-4,TRBD1,CASSRDRVNSPLHF,TGTGCCAGCAGCCGGGACAGGGTTAATTCACCCCTCCACTTT
.,TRBJ1-2,TRBV4-1,.,CASSQEGTGPDYGYTF,TGCGCCAGCAGCCAAGAGGGGACCGGCCCTGACTATGGCTACACCTTC
.,TRBJ1-1,TRBV2,.,CASSPRQTEAFF,TGTGCCAGCAGCCCAAGACAAACTGAAGCTTTCTTT
.,TRBJ2-1,TRBV4-2,.,CASSLASSSYNEQFF,TGTGCCAGCAGCCTAGCTAGCAGCTCCTACAATGAGCAGTTCTTC
.,TRBJ1-1,TRBV6-5,.,CASSKRENTEAFF,TGTGCCAGCAGTAAAAGAGAGAACACTGAAGCTTTCTTT
once,TRBJ2-7,TRBV10-3,TRBD1,CAIRGDSYEQYF,TGTGCCATCAGGGGGGACAGCTACGAGCAGTACTTC
.,TRBJ1-6,TRBV5-5,.,CASSSGVVQRRNSPLHF,TGTGCCAGCAGCTCCGGGGTGGTTCAGCGGAGAAATTCACCCCTCCACTTT
.,TRBJ2-7,TRBV10-2,.,CATEDLYEQYF,TGCGCCACTGAGGACCTCTACGAGCAGTACTTC
.,TRBJ1-5,TRBV4-1,.,CASSQGGGSRNQPQHF,TGCGCCAGCAGCCAAGGGGGGGGGAGTAGAAATCAGCCCCAGCATTTT
.,TRBJ1-1,TRBV6-5,TRBD1,CASSSPRQGNTEAFF,TGTGCCAGCAGTTCGCCCAGACAGGGGAACACTGAAGCTTTCTTT
.,TRBJ2-5,TRBV5-4,.,CASSPAGGSEETQYF,TGTGCCAGCAGCCCGGCCGGGGGTTCTGAAGAGACCCAGTACTTC
.,TRBJ1-5,TRBV15,.,CATSREGSGNQPQHF,TGTGCCACCAGCAGAGAAGGGAGTGGCAATCAGCCCCAGCATTTT
.,TRBJ1-1,TRBV7-9,TRBD1,CASSPTGGTEAFF,TGTGCCAGCAGCCCGACAGGGGGAACTGAAGCTTTCTTT
.,TRBJ2-1,TRBV2,TRBD2,CASSPSGSFHEQFF,TGTGCCAGCAGTCCGAGCGGGAGTTTCCATGAGCAGTTCTTC
.,TRBJ1-5,TRBV19,.,CASSIMDRSNQPQHF,TGTGCCAGTAGTATCATGGACAGAAGCAATCAGCCCCAGCATTTT
.,TRBJ2-1,TRBV30,.,CAWSVPRQWRDEQFF,TGTGCCTGGAGTGTGCCTAGGCAGTGGCGGGATGAGCAGTTCTTC
.,TRBJ2-5,TRBV2,TRBD1,CASTAKGAVETQYF,TGTGCCAGCACCGCGAAGGGGGCGGTGGAGACCCAGTACTTC
.,TRBJ2-3,TRBV9,TRBD1,CASSATGESTDTQYF,TGTGCCAGCAGCGCTACAGGGGAAAGCACAGATACGCAGTATTTT
.,TRBJ2-1,TRBV7-6,.,CASSLGQIMYNEQFF,TGTGCCAGCAGCTTAGGGCAAATTATGTACAATGAGCAGTTCTTC
.,TRBJ2-7,TRBV21-1,.,CASSKGTGNLDEQYF,TGTGCCAGCAGCAAAGGGACAGGGAATTTGGACGAGCAGTACTTC
.,TRBJ2-1,TRBV21-1,.,CASSAPGQGTNEQFF,TGTGCCAGCAGCGCTCCGGGACAGGGTACGAATGAGCAGTTCTTC
.,TRBJ1-2,TRBV29-1,.,CSVAPRGHPYGYTF,TGCAGCGTTGCCCCGCGGGGACACCCCTATGGCTACACCTTC
.,TRBJ2-7,TRBV6-1,.,CASSEAPPLASQTRHEQYF,TGTGCCAGCAGTGAAGCCCCCCCCCTGGCCAGCCAAACCCGCCACGAGCAGTACTTC
.,TRBJ2-5,TRBV27,.,CASSFEGWETQYF,TGTGCCAGCAGTTTTGAAGGCTGGGAGACCCAGTACTTC
.,TRBJ2-3,TRBV6-1,.,CASSDGQGPDTQYF,TGTGCCAGCAGTGATGGTCAGGGGCCAGATACGCAGTATTTT
.,TRBJ2-5,TRBV5-1,.,CASSLGGWTQETQYF,TGCGCCAGCAGCTTGGGTGGGTGGACTCAAGAGACCCAGTACTTC
.,TRBJ1-6,TRBV2,.,CASKGLPSGSYNSPLHF,TGTGCCAGCAAGGGACTCCCATCGGGCTCCTATAATTCACCCCTCCACTTT
.,TRBJ2-2,TRBV2,.,CASSDLSGPNTGELFF,TGTGCCAGCAGTGATCTATCAGGGCCGAACACCGGGGAGCTGTTTTTT
once,TRBJ2-2,TRBV7-3,.,CASSQGLRNTGELFF,TGTGCCAGCAGTCAGGGGTTGAGGAACACCGGGGAGCTGTTTTTT
.,TRBJ1-1,TRBV6-6,.,CASRRGGGNTEAFF,TGTGCCAGCCGGCGGGGAGGGGGGAACACTGAAGCTTTCTTT